These 6 T cell receptor beta chains came from one sample sequenced in a study of blood T cell repertoires in COVID-19. TCRdb's copy holds only in-frame clones and misses some; the assay was immunoSEQ multiplex PCR. Counted here are a few hundred thousand clones, 85% to 90% occurring once; the ten biggest clones make up 1.3% to 1.5%. Input material: peripheral blood. The source of these receptors is an elderly man with acute or convalescent COVID-19.

This chain connects TRBV5-4 to TRBJ1-4; no firm D call. In germline, CDR1 is SGHNT, CDR2 YYREEE (reference sequence). V lost 1 base to trimming and J lost 0 bases, with 7 bases between them. The CDR3 covers 15 residues. For the CDR3, the DNA is TGTGCCAGCAGCTTGAACGGTGCAACTAATGAAAAACTGTTTTTT. This sequence encodes CASSLNGATNEKLFF.

V usage is TRBV6-1 and J usage is TRBJ2-7; 9 bases agree with TRBD1. V lost 4 bases and J lost 4; bases outside the gene matches: 11. Germline CDR1 is MNHNS and CDR2 is SASEGT. The CDR3 length is 16 residues. The CDR3 DNA follows: TGTGCCAGCAGTGTAGGGTTTTCGGGACAGGGTTACGAGCAGTACTTC. Residues: CASSVGFSGQGYEQYF.

The rearrangement joins TRBV11-2 to TRBJ1-2; tentative D call: TRBD1 (6 bases). Germline CDR1 is SGHAT and CDR2 is FQNNGV. Trimming stripped 1 base from V and 8 bases from J, with 11 bases between. This CDR3 is built from 13 residues. The CDR3 DNA reads as TGTGCCAGCAGCTTAGCGGTAGACAGGGGCTACACCTTC. Protein sequence: CASSLAVDRGYTF.

This clone has a handful of counts. The V gene is TRBV3-1 (or the pseudogene TRBV3-2), the J gene TRBJ2-7; no clear D. The CDR3 consists of 17 residues. V lost 6 bases and J 3 bases, leaving 24 bases between the germline ends. Germline CDR1 reads LGHDT; CDR2 reads YNNKEL (reference sequence). Here the CDR3 reads CASSTRWSTPEVYEQYF. The CDR3 DNA is TGTGCCAGCAGTACAAGATGGTCAACACCTGAAGTCTACGAGCAGTACTTC.

The gene calls are TRBV27 and TRBJ1-6; 8 nucleotides align to TRBD1. Germline CDR1 is MNHEY and CDR2 is SMNVEV (reference sequence). V lost 5 bases and J lost 6; bases outside the gene matches: 9. The CDR3 runs to 16 residues. CDR3 DNA sequence: TGTGCCAGCAGTAAAAACACAGGGGGTGGTAATTCACCCCTCCACTTT. It specifies CASSKNTGGGNSPLHF.

Concerning this clone: Other nucleotide sequences in the sample specify the same CDR3. This chain uses TRBV18 with TRBJ1-5, with D possibly matching TRBD1 (5 bases). V lost 2 bases to trimming and J lost 5 bases, with 7 bases between them. The CDR3 has 13 amino acids. CDR1 KGHSH and CDR2 LQKENI come from the germline V gene. The CDR3, as DNA: TGTGCCAGCTCACCATCGGGGGATCAGCCCCAGCATTTT. Its protein is CASSPSGDQPQHF.